This TCR beta chain was captured in a study of T-cell reconstitution after alpha-beta-depleted transplantation in children. Per the germline V gene, CDR1 is SGDLS and CDR2 is YYNGEE. V gave up 0 bases and J gave up 6 bases; unmatched junction bases: 7. There are 15 residues in the CDR3. This clonotype was counted a few times. Unique molecular identifiers were incorporated into the prepared TCRbeta library. TCRdb reprocessed the PCR reads with MiXCR, giving one entry per CDR3 protein. In the table there are about 600,000 distinct CDR3 sequences, about 11% of which are singletons. The V gene is TRBV9, the J gene TRBJ2-7; 9 bases line up with TRBD2. The source material was PBMCs from the stem cell graft donor, sampled from the stem cell graft. This clonotype was obtained from a human donor who donated a stem cell graft to a child with acute myeloid leukemia. The CDR3: CASSVAAGLASEQYF. DNA of the CDR3: TGTGCCAGCAGCGTAGCCGCGGGACTAGCATCCGAGCAGTACTTC. Supplemented by reference TRBV9 and TRBJ2-7, the full variable domain reads DSGVTQTPKHLITATGQRVTLRCSPRSGDLSVYWYQQSLDQGLQFLIQYYNGEERAKGNILERFSAQQFPDLHSELNLSSLELGDSALYFCASSVAAGLASEQYFGPGTRLTVT.